The 15 T cell receptor beta chains below were found in one sample sequenced in a study of OX40 agonist ivuxolimab in advanced cancers. Assay used: immunoSEQ multiplex PCR; TCRdb lists only in-frame clones, some missing. The sample shows about 73,000 clones, around 80% of them seen only once. Sequenced material: CD4+ or CD8+ T cells sorted from blood, taken in a trial of the OX40 agonist ivuxolimab. All receptors come from an adult with an advanced solid tumor such as melanoma, head and neck, liver or kidney cancer.

V gene TRBV19 combines with J gene TRBJ1-4; D is possibly TRBD1 (6 bases). Germline V CDR1 and CDR2: LNHDA, SQIVND (reference sequence). V was shortened by 4 bases and J by 8 bases, with 14 bases between the two germline ends. The CDR3 is 14 residues long. The CDR3 region has the DNA TGTGCCAGTAGTACCGGGACACGGTGGGAAAAACTGTTTTTT. Translating it yields CASSTGTRWEKLFF. The whole variable domain, remainder taken from reference TRBV19 and TRBJ1-4, is DGGITQSPKYLFRKEGQNVTLSCEQNLNHDAMYWYRQDPGQGLRLIYYSQIVNDFQKGDIAEGYSVSREKKESFPLTVTSAQKNPTAFYLCASSTGTRWEKLFFGSGTQLSVL.

The J gene is TRBJ1-1, the V gene TRBV6-1; D is uncertain. The CDR3 runs 15 residues. The germline V gene encodes CDR1 MNHNS and CDR2 SASEGT. The V and J ends lost 6 bases and 0 bases respectively, with 14 bases between them. The CDR3 sequence is CASRAVQTLNTEAFF. The DNA for the CDR3 is TGTGCCAGCAGGGCAGTTCAAACACTGAACACTGAAGCTTTCTTT.

The chain is built from TRBV28 and TRBJ1-5, with 7 positions matching TRBD1. The germline CDR1 and CDR2 sequences are MDHEN and SYDVKM. The CDR3 covers 15 residues. Germline trimming cut 6 bases from V and 5 bases from J; bases unmatched to any gene: 10. DNA for the CDR3: TGTGCCAGCAGCCCTTCGGACAGGTGGGATCAGCCCCAGCATTTT. Its translation: CASSPSDRWDQPQHF.

The gene calls are TRBV7-8 and TRBJ1-6, with 11 positions matching TRBD1. V lost 5 bases to trimming and J lost 8 bases; unmatched junction nucleotides: 17. The CDR3 covers 19 residues. Germline CDR1 is SGHVS and CDR2 is FQNEAQ. This CDR3 is CASSPLARTGGKAYSPLHF. The DNA for the CDR3 is TGTGCCAGCAGCCCCTTAGCTAGGACAGGGGGCAAGGCGTATTCACCCCTCCACTTT.

V usage is TRBV7-9 and J usage is TRBJ2-5; the D gene is possibly TRBD1 (6 bases). The DNA matches TRBJ2-7 better at its end, which makes the J call doubtful. CDR1 is SEHNR, CDR2 FQNEAQ, per germline (reference sequence). The CDR3 is made up of 14 amino acids. The CDR3 spells CASSLMDSFYEQYF. In nucleotides, the CDR3 is TGTGCCAGCAGCTTAATGGACAGTTTCTACGAGCAGTACTTC.

This chain connects TRBV7-2 to TRBJ1-5, with TRBD1 identical over 7 bases. Per germline, CDR1 SGHTA and CDR2 FQGNSA. The trim removed 5 bases at V and 1 base at J, leaving 5 bases unmatched. This CDR3 spans 15 amino acids. CDR3 protein: CASSPRQGSNQPQHF. CDR3 DNA sequence: TGTGCCAGCAGCCCCAGACAGGGAAGCAATCAGCCCCAGCATTTT.

The chain carries TRBV7-2 and TRBJ1-1; D is undetermined. The CDR3 covers 12 residues. Germline V CDR1 and CDR2: SGHTA, FQGNSA. V lost 4 bases, J lost 6 bases, and 9 bases lay in between. The CDR3 nucleotides are TGTGCCAGCAGCTCCCGTGGGGCTGAAGCTTTCTTT. It yields the protein CASSSRGAEAFF.

The V call is TRBV12-5, the J call TRBJ2-1; D call uncertain. This CDR3 is built from 13 residues. Germline loops: CDR1 LGHNT, CDR2 FRNRAP. V was cut by 1 base and J by 9 bases, with 10 bases left in between. The CDR3 is CASGLASDGEQFF. In DNA, the CDR3 is TGTGCTAGTGGTTTGGCATCAGACGGTGAGCAGTTCTTC.

This sequence joins TRBV29-1 and TRBJ1-4; 8 nucleotides match TRBD1. V dropped 7 bases and J dropped 4; count of bases not matched to a gene: 8. Looked up from germline, CDR1 is SQVTM and CDR2 is ANQGSEA. This CDR3 comprises 14 residues. The CDR3 nucleotides read TGCAGCGCAAATGGACAGGGCAATAATGAAAAACTGTTTTTT. It codes for CSANGQGNNEKLFF.

The chain employs TRBV30 and TRBJ1-2; no clear D. The CDR3 is 11 residues long. V gave up 0 bases and J gave up 4 bases, with 3 bases separating them. Germline V gives CDR1 GTSNPN, CDR2 SVGIG (reference sequence). This CDR3 reads CAWSVLYGYTF. The CDR3 coding sequence is TGTGCCTGGAGTGTACTCTATGGCTACACCTTC.

The V gene is TRBV11-3, the J gene TRBJ1-2, with D hard to call. With 1 base removed from V and 4 bases from J, the gap between germline ends came to 7 bases. Germline V lookup: CDR1 SGHNT, CDR2 YENEEA. The CDR3 is 13 amino acids. CDR3 coding DNA: TGTGCCAGCAGCTTAGGCAGAATCTATGGCTACACCTTC. It is translated as CASSLGRIYGYTF.

This rearrangement joins TRBV14 to TRBJ1-4; 7 nucleotides agree with TRBD1. Germline CDR1 reads SGHDN; CDR2 reads FVKESK. The CDR3 is 13 amino acids. V dropped 3 bases and J dropped 7; count of bases not matched to a gene: 2. The CDR3 bases are TGTGCCAGCAGCCAGGGACAGCTTGAAAAACTGTTTTTT. It yields the protein CASSQGQLEKLFF.

The chain has TRBV9 and TRBJ1-3, with a possible D match to TRBD1 (5 bases). The V gene's germline CDR1 is SGDLS and CDR2 YYNGEE. V was shortened by 4 bases and J by 0 bases, with 11 bases between the two germline ends. The CDR3 has 15 amino acids. The CDR3 nucleotides are TGTGCCAGCAGCCAGGACACTTACTCTGGAAACACCATATATTTT. Amino acid sequence: CASSQDTYSGNTIYF.

This clone was seen just once. This rearrangement joins TRBV6-5 to TRBJ2-7; 12 nucleotides match TRBD2. Germline V gene lookup returns CDR1 MNHEY and CDR2 SVGAGI. The V gene end was trimmed by 6 bases and the J gene end by 5 bases; junction bases not matched to a gene: 5. This CDR3 comprises 14 residues. The CDR3 bases are TGTGCCAGCAGCCGACTAGCGGGGGTTCACGAGCAGTACTTC. This translates into CASSRLAGVHEQYF.

Written as DNA, the CDR3 is TGTGCCAGCAGCCTAGGACAGACTGCAACCGGGGAGCTGTTTTTT. Its translation is CASSLGQTATGELFF. J is TRBJ2-2 and V is TRBV5-5; perhaps TRBD1 as D (6 bases). CDR1 and CDR2 (germline): SGHKS, YYEKEE (reference sequence). The CDR3 runs 15 residues. Trimming pared 4 bases from V and 5 bases from J, leaving 15 bases between.